The entry below describes one TCR beta chain. No antigen is known for it. The data derive from a study of blood T cells in healthy people across ages. About the research overall: Using template switching, researchers captured about one barcoded beta molecule for each two T cells.

This CDR3 has 15 amino acids. V lost 2 bases and J 2 bases, leaving 13 bases between the germline ends. The germline CDR1 and CDR2 sequences are MNHEY and SVGAGI. Study-wide results and caveats: Strongly correlated with naive T cell percentage was TCR beta diversity.

It was with a sample-barcoded 5' primer and a J-beta primer mix that a second PCR of roughly 7 to 12 cycles was run. Each of the cDNA molecules was tagged by a template-switch adaptor with 12 random nucleotides. Each CDR3 protein is one row after TCRdb ran MiXCR on the 5' RACE reads. This table has about 650,000 distinct CDR3 sequences, approximately 31% appearing once. Input material: blood. The sequence was collected from a woman of 80 years or more in good health. The chain uses TRBV6-5 and TRBJ2-7; D possibly corresponds to TRBD1 (6 bases). The CDR3 spells CASSYNFGTTYEQYF. The CDR3 DNA follows: TGTGCCAGCAGTTACAATTTCGGGACAACCTACGAGCAGTACTTC.